The 27 T cell receptor beta chains below were found in one sample sequenced in a study of blood T cell repertoires in COVID-19. The data were produced by immunoSEQ multiplex PCR, yet TCRdb's version contains in-frame clones alone and is incomplete. The sample lists 210,000 or so clones, nearly 90% seen once, with around 12% in the top ten. Sequenced material: peripheral blood. The receptors originated from a woman aged 18 to 35 who had recovered from COVID-19.

The chain employs TRBV18 and TRBJ2-1, with 10 bases identical to TRBD2. J was trimmed by 8 bases and V by 3 bases; bases with no gene match: 7. Germline V lookup: CDR1 KGHSH, CDR2 LQKENI. CDR3 length equals 15 residues. The CDR3 bases are TGTGCCAGCTCACCGTGGGCTAGCGGGAGTGATGAGCAGTTCTTC. This sequence encodes CASSPWASGSDEQFF.

The chain recombines TRBV6-5 with TRBJ2-1; D is unclear. The CDR3 has 13 amino acids. V lost 5 bases to trimming and J lost 7 bases, with 12 bases between them. CDR1 is MNHEY, CDR2 SVGAGI, per germline. The CDR3 protein is CASSPPVRNEQFF. The CDR3, as DNA: TGTGCCAGCAGTCCCCCCGTCCGGAATGAGCAGTTCTTC.

The chain has TRBV7-6 and TRBJ2-1, with 11 bases that match TRBD2. The CDR3 covers 16 residues. Germline lookup yields CDR1 SGHVS and CDR2 FNYEAQ. Trimming at V came to 5 bases and at J to 3 bases, leaving 6 bases not matched to a gene. As DNA, the CDR3 is TGTGCCAGCAGCACCGGGACTAGCGGAATCTACAATGAGCAGTTCTTC. This sequence encodes CASSTGTSGIYNEQFF.

V gene TRBV19 combines with J gene TRBJ2-5; TRBD1 agrees at 7 bases. Germline loops: CDR1 LNHDA, CDR2 SQIVND (reference sequence). V shed 5 bases, J shed 1 base, and the junction held 4 bases outside the gene matches. The CDR3 has 14 amino acids. CDR3 amino acids: CASSRNRGQETQYF. The CDR3, as DNA: TGTGCCAGTAGTCGCAACAGGGGCCAAGAGACCCAGTACTTC.

CDR3 sequence (DNA): TGTGCCAGCAGTGTAAGAGGACAGGACCCCTACAATGAGCAGTTCTTC. It yields the protein CASSVRGQDPYNEQFF. The V gene is TRBV6-1, the J gene TRBJ2-1, with 7 nucleotides matching TRBD1. The ends lost 4 bases at V and 2 bases at J; junction bases unmatched: 8. Germline V lookup: CDR1 MNHNS, CDR2 SASEGT. CDR3 length: 16 residues.

The chain combines TRBV20-1 with TRBJ1-2; D ambiguous. Germline V gene sequence: CDR1 DFQATT, CDR2 SNEGSKA (reference sequence). V was pared by 3 bases and J by 2 bases, with 4 bases between. The length of the CDR3 is 11 residues. The CDR3 reads CSARENYGYTF. The CDR3 coding sequence is TGCAGTGCTAGGGAGAACTATGGCTACACCTTC.

The rearrangement joins TRBV7-9 to TRBJ2-2; D possibly corresponds to TRBD2 (5 bases). The V gene lost 1 base and the J gene lost 5 bases, with 14 bases spanning the gap. Germline assignment: CDR1 SEHNR and CDR2 FQNEAQ (reference sequence). CDR3 length: 16 residues. CDR3 sequence (DNA): TGTGCCAGCAGCTTAGTGGCCGGGGATGGGACCGGGGAGCTGTTTTTT. Protein sequence: CASSLVAGDGTGELFF.

The chain links TRBV27 to TRBJ2-5, with D possibly matching TRBD1 (6 bases). The germline gives CDR1 MNHEY, CDR2 SMNVEV (reference sequence). The CDR3 consists of 16 residues. Trimming pared 5 bases from V and 4 bases from J, leaving 20 bases between. The DNA for the CDR3 is TGTGCCAGCAGTACGTTACACACACAGGGACGAGAGACCCAGTACTTC. Translating gives CASSTLHTQGRETQYF.

The rearrangement uses TRBV5-1 and TRBJ1-2; 9 bases match TRBD1. Per germline, CDR1 SGHRS and CDR2 YFSETQ. J lost 8 bases, V lost 4 bases, and 6 bases had no gene match. This CDR3 is 13 amino acids long. In DNA form, the CDR3 reads TGCGCCAGCAGCCGGGACAGGGACGGGGGCTACACCTTC. This translates into CASSRDRDGGYTF.

This clone appeared a few times. This sample also contains other DNA sequences that code for the same CDR3. The gene calls are TRBV27 and TRBJ1-5; 11 bases align to TRBD1. The CDR3 extends over 15 amino acids. The V gene's germline CDR1 is MNHEY and CDR2 SMNVEV (reference sequence). After removal of 5 bases from V and 4 bases from J, the junction contained 4 bases not matched to a gene. Here the CDR3 DNA reads TGTGCCAGCAGTCCCGGGACAGGGGGAAATCAGCCCCAGCATTTT. Translating it yields CASSPGTGGNQPQHF.

The J gene is TRBJ1-2, the V gene TRBV5-1; D possibly corresponds to TRBD1 (5 bases). The CDR3 is 15 residues long. V was cut by 4 bases and J by 4 bases, with 17 bases left in between. The germline CDR1 and CDR2 sequences are SGHRS and YFSETQ. CDR3 protein: CASSGGTTVGYGYTF. CDR3 nucleotide sequence: TGCGCCAGCAGCGGCGGGACTACAGTGGGCTATGGCTACACCTTC.

The chain is built from TRBV27 and TRBJ2-7, with 7 bases lining up with TRBD1. Per the germline V gene, CDR1 is MNHEY and CDR2 is SMNVEV (reference sequence). Trimming took 3 bases from V and 6 from J; bases not matched to a gene: 8. The CDR3 is 14 residues long. The CDR3 spells CASSFATGISEQYF. In DNA form, the CDR3 reads TGTGCCAGCAGTTTTGCGACAGGGATCTCCGAGCAGTACTTC.

The V call is TRBV6-2 or TRBV6-3, the J call TRBJ2-1; maybe TRBD2 (6 bases). The germline CDR1 and CDR2 sequences are MNHEY and SVGEGT. Trimming cost V 2 bases and J 1 base, with 6 bases left between them. The CDR3 has 14 amino acids. CDR3 coding DNA: TGTGCCAGCAGTTACCGGGGGTCCTACAATGAGCAGTTCTTC. Translation: CASSYRGSYNEQFF.

The J gene is TRBJ2-7, the V gene TRBV6-1; a possible D gene is TRBD1 (6 bases). The V and J ends lost 3 bases and 4 bases respectively, with 16 bases between them. Germline assignment: CDR1 MNHNS and CDR2 SASEGT. The CDR3 contains 15 residues. CDR3 amino acids: CASSDESGTPYEQYF. DNA for the CDR3: TGTGCCAGCAGTGACGAGTCCGGGACACCGTACGAGCAGTACTTC.

This clone was recorded a few times. The CDR3 here is CASNGGHQPQHF. The CDR3 nucleotides read TGTGCCAGCAACGGGGGGCATCAGCCCCAGCATTTT. The chain couples TRBV28 to TRBJ1-5; TRBD1 is a possible D gene (6 bases). Germline loops: CDR1 MDHEN, CDR2 SYDVKM. Trimming pared 7 bases from V and 5 bases from J, leaving 9 bases between. CDR3 length equals 12 residues. Variable domain in full (rest from reference TRBV28 and TRBJ1-5): DVKVTQSSRYLVKRTGEKVFLECVQDMDHENMFWYRQDPGLGLRLIYFSYDVKMKEKGDIPEGYSVSREKKERFSLILESASTNQTSMYLCASNGGHQPQHFGDGTRLSIL.

The V gene is TRBV6-1, the J gene TRBJ1-3; no firm D call. The germline V and J ends were trimmed by 2 bases and 4 bases, with 12 bases remaining between them. This CDR3 spans 15 amino acids. The germline CDR1 and CDR2 sequences are MNHNS and SASEGT. The CDR3 here is CASSERVTDGNTIYF. DNA for the CDR3: TGTGCCAGCAGTGAACGGGTGACCGACGGAAACACCATATATTTT.

V gene TRBV9 combines with J gene TRBJ2-1; 9 bases fit TRBD1. Germline V CDR1 and CDR2: SGDLS, YYNGEE. V trimming: 3 bases; J trimming: 1 base; junction bases outside the gene matches: 5. The CDR3 has 16 residues. This chain's CDR3 is CASSAQQGASYNEQFF. CDR3 coding DNA: TGTGCCAGCAGCGCCCAACAGGGGGCGTCCTACAATGAGCAGTTCTTC. Based on the CDR3 plus reference TRBV9 and TRBJ2-1, the full variable domain is DSGVTQTPKHLITATGQRVTLRCSPRSGDLSVYWYQQSLDQGLQFLIQYYNGEERAKGNILERFSAQQFPDLHSELNLSSLELGDSALYFCASSAQQGASYNEQFFGPGTRLTVL.

This clone has a single count. The rearrangement joins TRBV6-5 to TRBJ2-5; 8 bases line up with TRBD1. Losses at the gene ends were 5 bases for V and 5 bases for J; bases not matched to a gene: 4. In germline, CDR1 is MNHEY, CDR2 SVGAGI. The CDR3 loop spans 13 amino acids. The CDR3 region is CASSQGAGETQYF. The CDR3 DNA sequence: TGTGCCAGCAGTCAGGGGGCCGGGGAGACCCAGTACTTC.

V usage is TRBV24-1 and J usage is TRBJ2-1, with 9 bases lining up with TRBD1. The CDR3 is 15 amino acids. From germline, CDR1 is KGHDR and CDR2 SFDVKD. Unmatched junction bases numbered 3, after V lost 6 bases and J lost 1 base. The CDR3 sequence: CATSTGTGSYNEQFF. Written as DNA, the CDR3 is TGTGCCACCAGTACCGGGACAGGGTCCTACAATGAGCAGTTCTTC.

The chain joins TRBV18 to TRBJ1-5; D possibly corresponds to TRBD1 (6 bases). This CDR3 is 15 amino acids long. V lost 4 bases, J lost 3 bases, and 13 bases lay in between. Germline loops: CDR1 KGHSH, CDR2 LQKENI. This CDR3 is CASSHRDIPNQPQHF. The CDR3 nucleotides read TGTGCCAGCTCACACCGGGACATTCCCAATCAGCCCCAGCATTTT.

The V call is TRBV15, the J call TRBJ2-7, with 11 bases lining up with TRBD1. CDR1 and CDR2 from the germline V gene are LNHNV and YYDKDF (reference sequence). CDR3 size: 16 residues. V trimming: 1 base; J trimming: 7 bases; junction bases outside the gene matches: 9. In DNA, the CDR3 is TGTGCCACCAGCAGAGTACCGGGACAGGGGGGAGGAGAGCAGTACTTC. This gives the protein CATSRVPGQGGGEQYF.

A single count supports this clone. This chain joins TRBV7-2 and TRBJ2-7, with TRBD1 matching 7 bases. CDR1 and CDR2 (germline): SGHTA, FQGNSA. The length of the CDR3 is 15 residues. Trimming at V came to 1 base and at J to 0 bases, leaving 3 bases not matched to a gene. CDR3 DNA sequence: TGTGCCAGCAGCTTAGTCCAGGGGGTCTCCTACGAGCAGTACTTC. Protein: CASSLVQGVSYEQYF.

The chain uses TRBV7-9 and TRBJ1-2; D is unclear. The germline V gene has CDR1 SEHNR and CDR2 FQNEAQ (reference sequence). Trimming shortened V by 3 bases and J by 0 bases, and 2 bases separated the two germline ends. The CDR3 covers 12 residues. As DNA, the CDR3 is TGTGCCAGCAGCTTTACTAACTATGGCTACACCTTC. Protein sequence: CASSFTNYGYTF. The variable domain in full, completed from reference TRBV7-9 and TRBJ1-2, reads DTGVSQNPRHKITKRGQNVTFRCDPISEHNRLYWYRQTLGQGPEFLTYFQNEAQLEKSRLLSDRFSAERPKGSFSTLEIQRTEQGDSAMYLCASSFTNYGYTFGSGTRLTVV.

The rearrangement links TRBV5-1 to TRBJ2-7; TRBD2 might be the D (6 bases). This CDR3 has 17 residues. The V and J ends lost 1 base and 7 bases respectively, with 24 bases between them. Germline values: CDR1 SGHRS, CDR2 YFSETQ. The chain's CDR3 is CASSLPDQPGTPREQYF. The DNA of the CDR3 is TGCGCCAGCAGCTTGCCGGATCAACCAGGGACTCCTCGAGAGCAGTACTTC. The whole variable domain, remainder taken from reference TRBV5-1 and TRBJ2-7, is KAGVTQTPRYLIKTRGQQVTLSCSPISGHRSVSWYQQTPGQGLQFLFEYFSETQRNKGNFPGRFSGRQFSNSRSEMNVSTLELGDSALYLCASSLPDQPGTPREQYFGPGTRLTVT.

V gene TRBV27 combines with J gene TRBJ1-1; 9 bases are a match to TRBD1. The CDR3 covers 17 residues. Germline V lookup: CDR1 MNHEY, CDR2 SMNVEV (reference sequence). The ends lost 5 bases at V and 2 bases at J; junction bases unmatched: 12. CDR3 nucleotide sequence: TGTGCCAGCAGTAAAACAAGGATGGACAGGGGAAACACTGAAGCTTTCTTT. This sequence encodes CASSKTRMDRGNTEAFF.

This clone was counted a single time. The rearrangement links TRBV11-2 to TRBJ1-1, with D tentatively TRBD1 (5 bases). This CDR3 region has 14 residues. Germline CDR1 is SGHAT and CDR2 is FQNNGV. V lost 5 bases and J lost 7, with 17 bases in between. The DNA for the CDR3 is TGTGCCAGCAGCCTCGTGGAGGGGTTGAGTGAAGCTTTCTTT. It encodes CASSLVEGLSEAFF. The variable domain in full, completed from reference TRBV11-2 and TRBJ1-1, reads EAGVAQSPRYKIIEKRQSVAFWCNPISGHATLYWYQQILGQGPKLLIQFQNNGVVDDSQLPKDRFSAERLKGVDSTLKIQPAKLEDSAVYLCASSLVEGLSEAFFGQGTRLTVV.

This clone was seen only once. The rearrangement joins TRBV6-5 to TRBJ2-7; D remains ambiguous. Germline V gives CDR1 MNHEY, CDR2 SVGAGI. The CDR3 spans 14 residues. The V and J ends lost 2 bases and 6 bases respectively, with 14 bases between them. The CDR3 loop reads CASSYGSPGSEQYF. DNA of the CDR3: TGTGCCAGCAGTTACGGTAGTCCCGGTTCCGAGCAGTACTTC.